There are a few counts of the clone carrying this T cell receptor beta chain. Its antigen is unidentified. The trim removed 5 bases at V and 7 bases at J, leaving 6 bases unmatched. The CDR3 contains 14 residues. Germline V gene sequence: CDR1 SGHTA, CDR2 FQGTGA. This specimen comes from a study of beta chain features in type 1 diabetes. Since all of the isolated RNA was reverse transcribed, expressed TCRB transcripts were what got sequenced. The protocol was immunoSEQ multiplex PCR, while the TCRdb copy is restricted to in-frame clones and leaves out a portion. The table has about 210,000 clones, under 13% seen once. Study-level results: A cDNA-based sequencing approach could over-represent cells with high TCR expression. Patients' naive, central memory and Treg TCRB repertoires seemed closer to one another than those of healthy donors.

The gene calls are TRBV7-3 and TRBJ2-1, with TRBD1 matching over 9 bases. Sample: central memory CD4+ T cells from blood. This TCR derives from a man younger than 30 in good health. In DNA, the CDR3 is TGTGCCAGCAGCCGGGACAGGGAGGGAAATGAGCAGTTCTTC. Translation: CASSRDREGNEQFF.